This TCR beta chain was found in a study of blood T cells in healthy people across ages. CDR3 length: 15 amino acids. Germline V gene sequence: CDR1 LGHDT, CDR2 YNNKEL (reference sequence). V trimming: 3 bases; J trimming: 4 bases; junction bases outside the gene matches: 2. About this clonotype itself: What it recognizes is unknown.

Sample-barcoded 5' priming and a J-beta primer mix drove a second PCR of roughly 6 to 12 cycles. Each CDR3 protein gets one entry after TCRdb re-called the 5' RACE reads with MiXCR. The data contain fewer than 900,000 distinct CDR3 sequences, approximately 43% of them singletons. The study's findings and limits: Per million T cells, TCR beta diversity dropped about linearly as age rose.

The TCR was taken from a woman in her fifties or sixties in good health. The sequenced sample was blood. The rearrangement links TRBV3-1 to TRBJ2-3; 12 bases line up with TRBD2. CDR3 nucleotides: TGTGCCAGCAGCCAGACTAGCGGGGGCCCAGATACGCAGTATTTT. It translates to CASSQTSGGPDTQYF.